These 28 T cell receptor beta chains share one sample of origin, sequenced in a study of STAT5B mutations in CD4+ large granular lymphocyte leukemia. Only in-frame clones appear in the TCRdb table, and some are missing; sequencing was by immunoSEQ multiplex PCR. The top ten clones hold less than 5% of a sample with 20,000 to 25,000 clones, 60% to 80% of them seen once. Sequenced material: CD4+ T cells from blood buffy coats. The receptors shown here come from a human donor in good health.

The chain recombines TRBV4-1 with TRBJ2-1, with 7 nucleotides matching TRBD2. Germline CDR1 MGHRA, CDR2 YSYEKL. V shed 5 bases, J shed 2 bases, and the junction held 9 bases outside the gene matches. This CDR3 has 16 amino acids. The CDR3 region has the DNA TGCGCCAGCAGCGACAATACCCTAGCGGCCTACAATGAGCAGTTCTTC. Protein: CASSDNTLAAYNEQFF.

This clone has more than one count but fewer than ten. The rearrangement joins TRBV21-1 to TRBJ1-5; TRBD1 is the table's D call, not checked against the DNA. TRBV21-1 is noted as a pseudogene. The CDR3 runs to 16 residues. The CDR3 nucleotides are TGTGCCAGCTTCCCTTTGGGCCGAGTGAGTAATCAGCCCCAGCATTTT. Protein sequence: CASFPLGRVSNQPQHF.

This clone was found a few times. V gene TRBV19 combines with J gene TRBJ2-7, with TRBD1 identical over 8 bases. This CDR3 comprises 13 residues. V gave up 3 bases and J gave up 5 bases; unmatched junction bases: 3. Germline V CDR1 and CDR2: LNHDA, SQIVND (reference sequence). The DNA for the CDR3 is TGTGCCAGTAGTATGACACAGGGGGACGAGCAGTACTTC. This sequence encodes CASSMTQGDEQYF.

The CDR3 region is CASSLGQGASGYTF. The CDR3 DNA follows: TGTGCCAGCAGCCTAGGACAGGGGGCCAGTGGCTACACCTTC. This sequence joins TRBV7-9 and TRBJ1-2, with 11 bases lining up with TRBD1. After removal of 5 bases from V and 7 bases from J, the junction contained 6 bases not matched to a gene. CDR1 is SEHNR and CDR2 is FQNEAQ in the germline V gene (reference sequence). The CDR3 is 14 residues long.

The chain has TRBV11-3 and TRBJ2-3; D unclear. The germline V gene encodes CDR1 SGHNT and CDR2 YENEEA. Trimming cost V 1 base and J 1 base, with 3 bases left between them. CDR3 length: 13 residues. CDR3 nucleotides: TGTGCCAGCAGCTTAGGGGGCACAGATACGCAGTATTTT. This translates into CASSLGGTDTQYF.

The gene calls are TRBV28 and TRBJ2-7; no clear D gene. V lost 2 bases and J lost 5, with 10 bases in between. The CDR3 has 13 amino acids. The V gene's germline CDR1 is MDHEN and CDR2 SYDVKM. CDR3 nucleotide sequence: TGTGCCAGCAGTTTACCACAGCGCAACGAGCAGTACTTC. Translation gives CASSLPQRNEQYF.

In this sample, this clone turned up a few times. The CDR3 region is CASSEAISTMDEQFF. In DNA form, the CDR3 reads TGTGCCAGCAGTGAAGCAATTAGCACCATGGATGAGCAGTTCTTC. V is TRBV6-1 and J is TRBJ2-1; D is unresolved. V was cut by 0 bases and J by 8 bases, with 14 bases left in between. CDR1 MNHNS and CDR2 SASEGT come from the germline V gene. The CDR3 is made up of 15 amino acids.

This clone appeared a single time. The chain joins TRBV11-2 to TRBJ2-1; TRBD2 agrees at 9 bases. CDR1 SGHAT and CDR2 FQNNGV come from the germline V gene. This CDR3 region has 15 residues. V was clipped by 5 bases and J by 2 bases; unmatched bases: 4. CDR3 in DNA: TGTGCCAGCAGCACGGTAGCGGGGGCCTACAATGAGCAGTTCTTC. Residues: CASSTVAGAYNEQFF.

The chain has TRBV5-6 and TRBJ1-2; the D is unclear. The ends were cut back, 0 bases at V and 5 bases at J, with 20 bases in the middle. The CDR3 spans 17 residues. Looked up from germline, CDR1 is SGHDT and CDR2 is YYEEEE. CDR3 nucleotide sequence: TGTGCCAGCAGCTTGGGGCTGGAGGGATCGTCGGGATATGGCTACACCTTC. Protein: CASSLGLEGSSGYGYTF.

The rearrangement links TRBV7-6 to TRBJ1-1; D not resolved. The CDR3 contains 14 residues. V lost 1 base and J 0 bases, leaving 6 bases between the germline ends. In germline, CDR1 is SGHVS, CDR2 FNYEAQ. CDR3 in amino acids: CASSLVGVNTEAFF. The CDR3 DNA is TGTGCCAGCAGCTTAGTCGGGGTGAACACTGAAGCTTTCTTT. The complete variable domain, with remaining parts taken from reference TRBV7-6 and TRBJ1-1, reads GAGVSQSPRYKVTKRGQDVALRCDPISGHVSLYWYRQALGQGPEFLTYFNYEAQQDKSGLPNDRFSAERPEGSISTLTIQRTEQRDSAMYRCASSLVGVNTEAFFGQGTRLTVV.

This chain connects TRBV9 to TRBJ1-4, with D unresolved. This CDR3 comprises 15 residues. Per the germline V gene, CDR1 is SGDLS and CDR2 is YYNGEE. Deletions cut 4 bases from V and 8 bases from J, with 18 bases between. The CDR3 DNA sequence: TGTGCCAGCAGCCCCGAAGTGCCCTTTGGGGAAAAACTGTTTTTT. Its translation: CASSPEVPFGEKLFF.

The J gene is TRBJ2-5, the V gene TRBV28; possible D gene TRBD1, 6 bases. CDR1 and CDR2 from the germline V gene are MDHEN and SYDVKM. The ends were cut back, 8 bases at V and 5 bases at J, with 12 bases in the middle. This CDR3 comprises 12 residues. CDR3: CASHRDRETQYF. Written as DNA, the CDR3 is TGTGCCAGCCACAGGGATCGGGAGACCCAGTACTTC.

This clone is medium-sized in the sample. V gene TRBV28 combines with J gene TRBJ1-2, with 7 bases that match TRBD1. CDR1 is MDHEN and CDR2 is SYDVKM in the germline V gene. The CDR3 sequence is 15 residues long. Losses at the gene ends were 6 bases for V and 1 base for J; bases not matched to a gene: 8. CDR3 nucleotides: TGTGCCAGCAGCATACAGGGGCGCGTTAACTATGGCTACACCTTC. Translating it yields CASSIQGRVNYGYTF.

This clone was picked up one time. This CDR3 is CASSTQANTEAFF. CDR3 coding DNA: TGCGCCAGCAGCACACAGGCTAACACTGAAGCTTTCTTT. This sequence joins TRBV5-1 and TRBJ1-1; perhaps TRBD1 as D (5 bases). This CDR3 has 13 amino acids. The germline gives CDR1 SGHRS, CDR2 YFSETQ. V lost 4 bases to trimming and J lost 2 bases, with 9 bases between them.

CDR3 coding DNA: TGTGCCAGTAAAATCGGACCAGCGAGCAATGAGCAGTTCTTC. Amino acids: CASKIGPASNEQFF. V gene TRBV19 combines with J gene TRBJ2-1, with D uncertain. This CDR3 spans 14 amino acids. Germline loops: CDR1 LNHDA, CDR2 SQIVND (reference sequence). Trimming pared 7 bases from V and 6 bases from J, leaving 16 bases between.

This chain links TRBV28 with TRBJ2-5; possible D gene TRBD1, 6 bases. Trimming took off 6 bases at V and 1 base at J, with 12 bases between the two ends. In germline, CDR1 is MDHEN, CDR2 SYDVKM. This CDR3 comprises 14 residues. DNA of the CDR3: TGTGCCAGCAGCAACCACAGGGTCCAAGAGACCCAGTACTTC. It yields the protein CASSNHRVQETQYF.

CDR3 coding DNA: TGCGCCAGCAGTCCGACCGTGCCTTATTCACCCCTCCACTTT. Amino acids: CASSPTVPYSPLHF. The chain couples TRBV23-1 to TRBJ1-6; D gene unclear. TRBV23-1 is designated an ORF whose function remains uncertain. The CDR3 length is 14 residues. V was clipped by 4 bases and J by 8 bases, with 12 bases between them.

CDR3 in DNA: TGTGCCACCAAACGCGACCTCACAGATACGCAGTATTTT. Residues: CATKRDLTDTQYF. The rearrangement joins TRBV2 to TRBJ2-3; D ambiguous. The germline V gene encodes CDR1 SNHLY and CDR2 FYNNEI. The CDR3 length is 13 residues. V shed 10 bases and J shed 2 bases, with 13 bases lying between them.

This clone was counted only a few times. This chain uses TRBV10-1 with TRBJ2-7; D is undetermined. Germline CDR1 is WNHNN and CDR2 is SYGVQD (reference sequence). V lost 4 bases, J lost 2 bases, and 6 bases lay in between. This CDR3 has 12 amino acids. The CDR3 is CASSGQTYEQYF. The CDR3 bases are TGCGCCAGCAGTGGACAAACCTACGAGCAGTACTTC.

The V and J genes are TRBV7-9 and TRBJ2-7, with D unresolved. The CDR3 spans 12 residues. Looked up from germline, CDR1 is SEHNR and CDR2 is FQNEAQ (reference sequence). V lost 3 bases to trimming and J lost 6 bases, with 9 bases between them. The CDR3 DNA sequence: TGTGCCAGCAGCTTCCCAGGAACCGAGCAGTACTTC. This codes for CASSFPGTEQYF.

This chain joins TRBV4-1 and TRBJ2-3; 11 nucleotides line up with TRBD2. CDR1 MGHRA and CDR2 YSYEKL come from the germline V gene. J was trimmed by 4 bases and V by 0 bases; bases with no gene match: 12. The CDR3 is 19 residues long. CDR3 amino acids: CASSQDTSGSSFDSDTQYF. In DNA form, the CDR3 reads TGCGCCAGCAGCCAAGATACTAGCGGGAGCTCATTCGACTCAGATACGCAGTATTTT.

The chain recombines TRBV4-1 with TRBJ1-1; unclear D gene. The CDR3 runs to 14 residues. The germline V gene encodes CDR1 MGHRA and CDR2 YSYEKL. Trimming pared 4 bases from V and 0 bases from J, leaving 9 bases between. CDR3 amino acids: CASSPGRVNTEAFF. The CDR3 nucleotides read TGCGCCAGCAGCCCCGGACGGGTGAACACTGAAGCTTTCTTT.

This clone was recorded once. The junction differs from germline at one of its ends, possibly a read error. This chain links TRBV5-1 with TRBJ2-2, with 8 positions matching TRBD2. Germline V gene data show CDR1 as SGHRS and CDR2 as YFSETQ. This CDR3 has 15 residues. This CDR3 reads CASGLAGLNTGELFF. The CDR3 bases are TGCGCCAGCGGCTTAGCGGGACTAAACACCGGGGAGCTGTTTTTT.

This chain links TRBV5-4 with TRBJ2-7, with a possible D match to TRBD2 (6 bases). V shed 4 bases and J shed 4 bases, with 21 bases lying between them. Germline assignment: CDR1 SGHNT and CDR2 YYREEE (reference sequence). The CDR3 spans 16 residues. The CDR3 DNA is TGTGCCAGCAGCCTGGGGAATTTGGGGGGTCGTTACGAGCAGTACTTC. Translating it yields CASSLGNLGGRYEQYF.

CDR3 sequence: CASSLRATNYNEQFF. CDR3 DNA sequence: TGTGCCAGCAGCTTAAGGGCCACGAACTACAATGAGCAGTTCTTC. This rearrangement joins TRBV7-2 to TRBJ2-1; the D is unclear. The CDR3 consists of 15 residues. V was shortened by 2 bases and J by 3 bases, with 11 bases between the two germline ends. From germline, CDR1 is SGHTA and CDR2 FQGNSA.

This sequence joins TRBV5-8 and TRBJ1-2; D ambiguous. The length of the CDR3 is 13 residues. Germline V gives CDR1 SGHTS, CDR2 YDEGEE. The V gene lost 1 base and the J gene lost 2 bases, with 6 bases spanning the gap. CDR3: CASSLRENYGYTF. Written as DNA, the CDR3 is TGTGCCAGCAGCTTGCGGGAGAACTATGGCTACACCTTC.

The V call is TRBV7-8, the J call TRBJ2-2; no firm D call. This CDR3 has 12 residues. V shed 9 bases and J shed 8 bases, with 13 bases lying between them. Germline values: CDR1 SGHVS, CDR2 FQNEAQ. The CDR3 spells CASFYQAGELFF. CDR3 in DNA: TGTGCCAGTTTTTACCAGGCAGGGGAGCTGTTTTTT.

The chain combines TRBV6-5 with TRBJ1-6, with D perhaps TRBD1 (5 bases). From germline, CDR1 is MNHEY and CDR2 SVGAGI. With 0 bases removed from V and 10 bases from J, the gap between germline ends came to 13 bases. The CDR3 has 15 residues. CDR3: CASSYSGGNGSPLHF. In nucleotides, the CDR3 is TGTGCCAGCAGTTACTCGGGGGGGAATGGCTCACCCCTCCACTTT.